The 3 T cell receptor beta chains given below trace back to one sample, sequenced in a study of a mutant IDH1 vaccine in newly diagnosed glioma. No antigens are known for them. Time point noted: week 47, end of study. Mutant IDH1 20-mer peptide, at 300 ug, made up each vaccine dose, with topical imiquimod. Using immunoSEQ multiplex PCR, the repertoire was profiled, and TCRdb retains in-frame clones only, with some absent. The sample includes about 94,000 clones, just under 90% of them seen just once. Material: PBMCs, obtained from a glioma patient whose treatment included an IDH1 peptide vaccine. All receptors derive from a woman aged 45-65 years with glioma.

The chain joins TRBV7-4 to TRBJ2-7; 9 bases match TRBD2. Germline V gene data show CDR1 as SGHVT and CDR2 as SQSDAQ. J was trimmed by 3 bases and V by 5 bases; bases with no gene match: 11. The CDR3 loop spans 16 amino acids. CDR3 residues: CASSPIAGVGFYEQYF. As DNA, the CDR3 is TGTGCCAGCAGCCCCATAGCGGGAGTGGGGTTCTACGAGCAGTACTTC. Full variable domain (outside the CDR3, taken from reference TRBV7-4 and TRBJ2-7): GAGVSQSPRYKVAKRGRDVALRCDSISGHVTLYWYRQTLGQGSEVLTYSQSDAQRDKSGRPSGRFSAERPERSVSTLKIQRTEQGDSAVYLCASSPIAGVGFYEQYFGPGTRLTVT.

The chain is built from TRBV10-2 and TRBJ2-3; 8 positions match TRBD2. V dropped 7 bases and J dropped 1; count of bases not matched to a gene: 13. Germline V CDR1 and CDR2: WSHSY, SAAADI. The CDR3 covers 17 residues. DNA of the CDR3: TGCGCCAGCACCGAGGTTCTGGGGACTAGACGCACAGATACGCAGTATTTT. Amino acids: CASTEVLGTRRTDTQYF.

This CDR3 reads CATMGVGRAEGEQFF. The DNA for the CDR3 is TGTGCCACTATGGGGGTAGGGAGGGCCGAAGGTGAGCAGTTCTTC. The rearrangement joins TRBV27 to TRBJ2-1; 7 bases fit TRBD2. Germline V gives CDR1 MNHEY, CDR2 SMNVEV (reference sequence). CDR3 size: 15 residues. After removal of 10 bases from V and 9 bases from J, the junction contained 18 bases not matched to a gene.